What follows are 13 T cell receptor beta chains derived from one specimen sequenced in a study of blood T cell repertoires in COVID-19. Assay: immunoSEQ multiplex PCR; the TCRdb copy retains only in-frame clones and omits some. The repertoire holds tens of thousands of clones, with 70% to 85% as singletons. The source material was peripheral blood. These receptors came from a human donor in a cohort sampled during active COVID-19.

The rearrangement uses TRBV10-3 and TRBJ2-5, with D possibly being TRBD1 (7 bases). Between the trimmed V and J ends, which lost 8 bases and 5 bases, there was a span of 12 bases. This CDR3 is 12 amino acids long. Germline V lookup: CDR1 ENHRY, CDR2 SYGVKD. CDR3 sequence: CAIAGGPETQYF. The CDR3 DNA sequence: TGTGCCATCGCAGGGGGGCCGGAGACCCAGTACTTC.

This clone occurred a few times. This chain uses TRBV5-6 with TRBJ1-6, with a weak D call TRBD1 (6 bases). CDR1 is SGHDT and CDR2 is YYEEEE in the germline V gene. CDR3 length: 15 residues. Trimming shortened V by 0 bases and J by 9 bases, and 13 bases separated the two germline ends. DNA for the CDR3: TGTGCCAGCAGCTTGGTTGGCACAGGGAGTTCACCCCTCCACTTT. Its protein is CASSLVGTGSSPLHF.

In DNA form, the CDR3 reads TGTGCCACCAGCCCCCCGGGTCGGTACGAGCAGTACTTC. Translated, it gives CATSPPGRYEQYF. This chain joins TRBV15 and TRBJ2-7, with unresolved D. The length of the CDR3 is 13 residues. V shed 5 bases and J shed 4 bases, with 12 bases lying between them. The V gene's germline CDR1 is LNHNV and CDR2 YYDKDF (reference sequence).

CDR3 nucleotide sequence: TGTGCCAGCAGCTTGCCAGGCCCAGATACGCAGTATTTT. It yields the protein CASSLPGPDTQYF. The genes are TRBV7-2 and TRBJ2-3, with D uncertain. There are 13 residues in the CDR3. The germline CDR1 and CDR2 sequences are SGHTA and FQGNSA. V gave up 3 bases and J gave up 4 bases, with 8 bases separating them.

The chain carries TRBV7-2 and TRBJ2-2; D is possibly TRBD2 (6 bases). Germline V gene lookup returns CDR1 SGHTA and CDR2 FQGNSA. The V and J ends lost 5 bases and 5 bases respectively, with 9 bases between them. The CDR3 has 13 residues. The CDR3 coding sequence is TGTGCCAGCAGCCCTCGGGGGACCGGGGAGCTGTTTTTT. This encodes CASSPRGTGELFF.

This clone was counted once. The V and J genes are TRBV24-1 and TRBJ2-3, with TRBD2 as a possible D gene (5 bases). The V and J ends lost 5 bases and 1 base respectively, with 12 bases between them. This CDR3 spans 15 amino acids. Germline V CDR1 and CDR2: KGHDR, SFDVKD. CDR3 in amino acids: CATSGLAGGTDTQYF. DNA of the CDR3: TGTGCCACCAGTGGTCTTGCGGGCGGCACAGATACGCAGTATTTT.

This chain connects TRBV5-1 to TRBJ2-3; the D is unclear. V was clipped by 0 bases and J by 3 bases, with 11 bases between them. CDR3 length: 15 residues. CDR1 SGHRS and CDR2 YFSETQ come from the germline V gene. The chain's CDR3 is CASSLDRKGTDTQYF. Here the CDR3 DNA reads TGCGCCAGCAGCTTGGACAGAAAAGGTACAGATACGCAGTATTTT.

The rearrangement joins TRBV5-4 to TRBJ2-7; 7 bases fit TRBD2. V was clipped by 5 bases and J by 4 bases; unmatched bases: 3. CDR3 size: 12 residues. The germline CDR1 and CDR2 sequences are SGHNT and YYREEE (reference sequence). CDR3 DNA sequence: TGTGCCAGCAGTTCCGGGAGGTACGAGCAGTACTTC. The encoded protein is CASSSGRYEQYF.

The V gene is TRBV19, the J gene TRBJ2-7, with D possibly being TRBD1 (6 bases). CDR3 length: 13 residues. The germline gives CDR1 LNHDA, CDR2 SQIVND (reference sequence). Trimming took off 5 bases at V and 5 bases at J, with 13 bases between the two ends. This CDR3 reads CASSVQGLDEQYF. The CDR3 DNA follows: TGTGCCAGTAGTGTCCAGGGGCTGGACGAGCAGTACTTC.

The J gene is TRBJ2-5, the V gene TRBV7-6; 10 positions match TRBD1. This CDR3 spans 16 amino acids. V was pared by 1 base and J by 5 bases, with 7 bases of the junction left unmatched. Germline CDR1 and CDR2: SGHVS and FNYEAQ. CDR3 nucleotides: TGTGCCAGCAGCTTAGTGCCGGACAGGGGGTCGGAGACCCAGTACTTC. The encoded protein is CASSLVPDRGSETQYF.

The chain uses TRBV5-1 and TRBJ1-1; 12 nucleotides align to TRBD1. Trimming at V came to 5 bases and at J to 2 bases, leaving 1 base not matched to a gene. CDR3 length: 14 amino acids. CDR1 SGHRS and CDR2 YFSETQ come from the germline V gene. Here the CDR3 DNA reads TGCGCCAGCAGAGGGACAGGGGGCAACACTGAAGCTTTCTTT. Protein: CASRGTGGNTEAFF.

The chain uses TRBV10-3 and TRBJ2-3; D is possibly TRBD2 (6 bases). Trimming removed 0 bases at V and 2 bases at J, with 9 bases between. The CDR3 spans 15 residues. CDR1 and CDR2 (germline): ENHRY, SYGVKD. The CDR3 DNA is TGTGCCATCAGTGAGTCGGGGGACTCCACAGATACGCAGTATTTT. Its translation: CAISESGDSTDTQYF.

The chain links TRBV2 to TRBJ1-5; D gene unclear. The germline V and J ends were trimmed by 4 bases and 0 bases, with 10 bases remaining between them. The germline V gene encodes CDR1 SNHLY and CDR2 FYNNEI. This CDR3 is built from 15 residues. The DNA of the CDR3 is TGTGCCAGCAGTGCCGTATCCCTTAGCAATCAGCCCCAGCATTTT. It encodes CASSAVSLSNQPQHF.